These 28 T cell receptor beta chains were all obtained from the same sample, sequenced in a study of T cell responses to AZD1222 COVID-19 vaccine. Measured with immunoSEQ multiplex PCR; TCRdb has only the in-frame clones, and not every one. The data contain about 110,000 clones, about 85% of them singletons. This specimen was peripheral blood, taken on day 0 of AZD1222 vaccination. The receptors here all came from an adult in good health.

J is TRBJ2-2 and V is TRBV11-2, with D hard to call. The germline gives CDR1 SGHAT, CDR2 FQNNGV. This CDR3 is built from 16 residues. V lost 0 bases, J lost 6 bases, and 14 bases lay in between. Here the CDR3 reads CASSLDRDWVSGELFF. The DNA of the CDR3 is TGTGCCAGCAGCTTAGATCGAGATTGGGTCTCCGGGGAGCTGTTTTTT.

The V and J genes are TRBV28 and TRBJ1-2; a weak D match, TRBD1 (5 bases). CDR1 is MDHEN, CDR2 SYDVKM, per germline. The length of the CDR3 is 15 residues. The V and J ends lost 8 bases and 4 bases respectively, with 20 bases between them. The CDR3 is CASGRLGEPRYGYTF. CDR3 in DNA: TGTGCCAGCGGCCGATTGGGGGAGCCGCGCTATGGCTACACCTTC.

The rearrangement uses TRBV6-4 and TRBJ1-2, with 8 bases aligning to TRBD1. The germline V gene encodes CDR1 MRHNA and CDR2 SNTAGT. Unmatched junction bases numbered 10, after V lost 2 bases and J lost 11 bases. The CDR3 runs 14 residues. The CDR3 region is CASSDPRTGSRYTF. CDR3 bases: TGTGCCAGCAGTGACCCCAGGACAGGGTCCCGATACACCTTC.

This sequence joins TRBV29-1 and TRBJ1-1, with TRBD1 matching 7 bases. The CDR3 totals 13 residues. V lost 7 bases and J lost 3; bases outside the gene matches: 8. Germline V gene data show CDR1 as SQVTM and CDR2 as ANQGSEA. The CDR3 coding sequence is TGCAGCGCCGGCGACAGGGTGGACACTGAAGCTTTCTTT. Its protein is CSAGDRVDTEAFF.

The rearrangement joins TRBV7-9 to TRBJ1-6; D is possibly TRBD1 (5 bases). Germline CDR1 SEHNR, CDR2 FQNEAQ (reference sequence). The CDR3 loop spans 14 amino acids. V lost 5 bases, J lost 8 bases, and 13 bases lay in between. The CDR3: CASSQDSTYSPLHF. The CDR3 DNA sequence: TGTGCCAGCAGCCAAGACAGCACCTATTCACCCCTCCACTTT.

This rearrangement joins TRBV18 to TRBJ2-2; 8 bases are a match to TRBD2. The CDR3 spans 16 residues. Losses at the gene ends were 2 bases for V and 5 bases for J; bases not matched to a gene: 7. Germline V gene lookup returns CDR1 KGHSH and CDR2 LQKENI. The DNA for the CDR3 is TGTGCCAGCTCACCAAAGAGCGGGGGATCGACCGGGGAGCTGTTTTTT. Its protein is CASSPKSGGSTGELFF. The variable domain in full, completed from reference TRBV18 and TRBJ2-2, reads NAGVMQNPRHLVRRRGQEARLRCSPMKGHSHVYWYRQLPEEGLKFMVYLQKENIIDESGMPKERFSAEFPKEGPSILRIQQVVRGDSAAYFCASSPKSGGSTGELFFGEGSRLTVL.

The rearrangement joins TRBV18 to TRBJ2-1; D possibly uses TRBD1 or TRBD2 (5 bases each). The germline V gene encodes CDR1 KGHSH and CDR2 LQKENI. CDR3 size: 16 residues. The V gene lost 8 bases and the J gene lost 14 bases, with 31 bases spanning the gap. The CDR3, as DNA: TGTGCCAGCACAGACCCCCGGGACCCACGACCGTATTTAGAGTTCTTC. Encoded protein: CASTDPRDPRPYLEFF.

V usage is TRBV6-5 and J usage is TRBJ2-2; D remains unclear. The V end was cut by 2 bases, the J end by 7 bases, with 11 bases between. The CDR3 totals 14 residues. The V gene's germline CDR1 is MNHEY and CDR2 SVGAGI. In nucleotides, the CDR3 is TGTGCCAGCAGTTACGGTTCAAGGCACGGGGAGCTGTTTTTT. Protein: CASSYGSRHGELFF.

As for this clone: This same CDR3 is encoded by further DNA sequences in the sample. The rearrangement links TRBV7-9 to TRBJ2-1, with TRBD2 matching 9 bases. This CDR3 region has 15 residues. The J segment lost 2 bases and the V segment lost 5 bases, leaving 4 bases of the junction unmatched. Germline CDR1 is SEHNR and CDR2 is FQNEAQ (reference sequence). CDR3 coding DNA: TGTGCCAGCAGCCGAACTAGCGGGCCCTACAATGAGCAGTTCTTC. Its translation is CASSRTSGPYNEQFF.

This chain joins TRBV6-5 and TRBJ2-1; 13 positions agree with TRBD2. Germline V gene lookup returns CDR1 MNHEY and CDR2 SVGAGI. V was clipped by 10 bases and J by 9 bases; unmatched bases: 6. This CDR3 is built from 13 residues. The CDR3 sequence: CATGLAGASEQFF. The CDR3 DNA reads TGTGCCACCGGACTAGCGGGGGCTAGTGAGCAGTTCTTC.

J is TRBJ1-2 and V is TRBV29-1; D is unclear. This CDR3 has 12 amino acids. The V gene lost 1 base and the J gene lost 8 bases, with 11 bases spanning the gap. Germline CDR1 reads SQVTM; CDR2 reads ANQGSEA. Written as DNA, the CDR3 is TGCAGCGTTGAAGGGTCGCGAAGCGGCTACACCTTC. It codes for CSVEGSRSGYTF.

In the case of this clone: The conserved phenylalanine or tryptophan is not found at the CDR3 terminus, so this likely reflects a read error. The DNA is omitted, as the CDR3 cannot be located on it reliably, and the CDR3 follows TCRdb's listing. V is TRBV3-1 (or the pseudogene TRBV3-2) and J is TRBJ2-3; TRBD1 was called by the table and not checked on the DNA. From germline, CDR1 is LGHDT and CDR2 YNNKEL (reference sequence). A total of 11 residues make up the CDR3, ends included. The CDR3 sequence: CASSQVGPLCL.

The CDR3 nucleotides are TGTGCCAGCAGCTCGGACAGTTATGGCTACACCTTC. Amino acids: CASSSDSYGYTF. The J gene is TRBJ1-2, the V gene TRBV5-4; a weak D match, TRBD1 (6 bases). Between the trimmed V and J ends, which lost 3 bases and 5 bases, there was a span of 8 bases. The germline gives CDR1 SGHNT, CDR2 YYREEE (reference sequence). The length of the CDR3 is 12 residues.

This rearrangement joins TRBV9 to TRBJ1-1, with 11 bases that match TRBD1. The CDR3 is made up of 16 amino acids. CDR1 is SGDLS, CDR2 YYNGEE, per germline. V dropped 3 bases and J dropped 5; count of bases not matched to a gene: 9. In DNA, the CDR3 is TGTGCCAGCAGCGCCGGGACAGGGGGATCGGGGACTGAAGCTTTCTTT. Translated, it gives CASSAGTGGSGTEAFF.

As DNA, the CDR3 is TGTGCCAGCAGTTTCGCGGCAGGGGTGAGGGAGACCCAGTACTTC. This gives the protein CASSFAAGVRETQYF. V is TRBV28 and J is TRBJ2-5; perhaps TRBD1 as D (6 bases). CDR3 size: 15 residues. Germline V lookup: CDR1 MDHEN, CDR2 SYDVKM. The ends were cut back, 3 bases at V and 5 bases at J, with 16 bases in the middle.

The chain employs TRBV28 and TRBJ1-2; a weak D match, TRBD1 (5 bases). CDR1 is MDHEN, CDR2 SYDVKM, per germline. Trimming took off 10 bases at V and 4 bases at J, with 10 bases between the two ends. The CDR3 sequence is 11 residues long. CDR3 in DNA: TGTGCCACCTGGGGCAGCTATGGCTACACCTTC. Residues: CATWGSYGYTF.

The sample holds a few counts of this clone. The chain links TRBV28 to TRBJ1-6, with D tentatively TRBD1 (6 bases). Trimming took off 6 bases at V and 5 bases at J, with 17 bases between the two ends. The CDR3 totals 16 residues. Germline V lookup: CDR1 MDHEN, CDR2 SYDVKM. CDR3 protein: CASSYGQMGHNSPLHF. CDR3 DNA sequence: TGTGCCAGCAGCTATGGACAGATGGGGCATAATTCACCCCTCCACTTT.

The chain carries TRBV30 and TRBJ2-7; unclear D gene. CDR3 length equals 15 residues. The V gene lost 4 bases and the J gene lost 8 bases, with 24 bases spanning the gap. Germline lookup yields CDR1 GTSNPN and CDR2 SVGIG (reference sequence). The chain's CDR3 is CAWTLRGSATGKQYF. CDR3 coding DNA: TGTGCCTGGACTCTCCGAGGAAGCGCCACGGGTAAGCAGTACTTC.

The chain links TRBV4-1 to TRBJ1-1; 7 bases line up with TRBD1. Germline CDR1 and CDR2: MGHRA and YSYEKL. V lost 5 bases, J lost 4 bases, and 7 bases stayed unmatched. The CDR3 has 14 amino acids. The CDR3 is CASSGQGVATEAFF. As DNA, the CDR3 is TGCGCCAGCAGCGGTCAGGGGGTGGCCACTGAAGCTTTCTTT.

CDR3 protein: CASSYVHRAGSYGYTF. CDR3 nucleotides: TGTGCCAGCAGTTACGTCCACAGGGCAGGGAGCTATGGCTACACCTTC. The V and J genes are TRBV6-2 or TRBV6-3 and TRBJ1-2, with D possibly being TRBD1 (6 bases). CDR1 and CDR2 (germline): MNHEY, SVGEGT. The CDR3 runs 16 residues. V was shortened by 2 bases and J by 4 bases, with 17 bases between the two germline ends.

The chain carries TRBV6-1 and TRBJ1-5; possibly TRBD1 for D (6 bases). The CDR3 spans 13 residues. V lost 2 bases to trimming and J lost 7 bases, with 9 bases between them. Germline-derived CDR1 and CDR2 are MNHNS and SASEGT. The CDR3 here is CASSEIQGQPQHF. In nucleotides, the CDR3 is TGTGCCAGCAGTGAAATACAGGGCCAGCCCCAGCATTTT.

The rearrangement links TRBV12-3 or TRBV12-4 to TRBJ2-6; D uncertain. V lost 4 bases and J 1 base, leaving 2 bases between the germline ends. The CDR3 is 13 residues long. The CDR3 protein is CASSYSGANVLTF. Here the CDR3 DNA reads TGTGCCAGCAGTTATTCTGGGGCCAACGTCCTGACTTTC.

This sequence joins TRBV5-4 and TRBJ1-2; 9 nucleotides line up with TRBD1. The CDR3 loop spans 14 amino acids. Germline loops: CDR1 SGHNT, CDR2 YYREEE (reference sequence). J was trimmed by 4 bases and V by 2 bases; bases with no gene match: 3. CDR3 protein: CASSFGDRVYGYTF. The CDR3 DNA sequence: TGTGCCAGCAGCTTTGGGGACAGGGTCTATGGCTACACCTTC.

The chain carries TRBV28 and TRBJ1-1; D gene ambiguous. V was shortened by 2 bases and J by 0 bases, with 7 bases between the two germline ends. CDR3 length: 14 residues. Germline V gives CDR1 MDHEN, CDR2 SYDVKM. CDR3 loop: CASSLVQVNTEAFF. The CDR3 DNA reads TGTGCCAGCAGTTTAGTGCAGGTGAACACTGAAGCTTTCTTT.

V usage is TRBV7-9 and J usage is TRBJ1-2; TRBD1 agrees at 7 bases. CDR3 length: 15 amino acids. V lost 5 bases to trimming and J lost 2 bases; unmatched junction nucleotides: 8. Germline V lookup: CDR1 SEHNR, CDR2 FQNEAQ (reference sequence). The CDR3: CASSTRTGMNYGYTF. The CDR3 DNA follows: TGTGCCAGCAGCACACGGACAGGAATGAACTATGGCTACACCTTC.

The V and J genes are TRBV29-1 and TRBJ1-1, with 10 positions matching TRBD1. Trimming cost V 6 bases and J 2 bases; bases outside gene matches: 3. The CDR3 is 13 residues long. Germline CDR1 is SQVTM and CDR2 is ANQGSEA. DNA of the CDR3: TGCAGCGTCGGACAGGGGGAAAACACTGAAGCTTTCTTT. It is translated as CSVGQGENTEAFF.

This rearrangement joins TRBV7-2 to TRBJ2-2, with D perhaps matching TRBD2 (6 bases). V lost 1 base to trimming and J lost 5 bases, with 14 bases between them. Germline V gene lookup returns CDR1 SGHTA and CDR2 FQGNSA. The CDR3 is 16 residues long. CDR3 loop: CASSLVGGSRTGELFF. The CDR3 nucleotides read TGTGCCAGCAGCTTAGTTGGAGGGTCTCGGACCGGGGAGCTGTTTTTT.

The chain's CDR3 is CASSQWGEAFF. The CDR3 nucleotides are TGTGCCAGCAGTCAATGGGGTGAAGCTTTCTTT. The chain couples TRBV25-1 to TRBJ1-1, with unresolved D. The CDR3 consists of 11 residues. Germline V CDR1 and CDR2: MGHDK, SYGVNS. V shed 5 bases and J shed 7 bases, with 8 bases lying between them.